This T cell receptor (beta chain) was obtained from a study of cytomegalovirus exposure and HLA in healthy donors. General study points: Researchers counted around 180 TCR beta chains as cytomegalovirus-associated.

In its sample, this clone was seen a few times. The antigen remains undetermined. The data were produced by immunoSEQ multiplex PCR, yet TCRdb's version contains in-frame clones alone and is incomplete. The data contain 100,000 to 150,000 clones, about nine tenths of them singletons. The sequence was collected from a woman between 18 and 29 years old in good health and CMV-seronegative. The sequenced sample was PBMCs.

As DNA, the CDR3 is TGCGCCAGCAGCTTCGGAGCGGGAGTAGGCGAGCAGTACTTC. Its translation is CASSFGAGVGEQYF. The gene calls are TRBV5-1 and TRBJ2-7; 8 bases match TRBD2. Germline-derived CDR1 and CDR2 are SGHRS and YFSETQ. J was trimmed by 6 bases and V by 2 bases; bases with no gene match: 7. This CDR3 region has 14 residues.